A single sample is the source of the 23 T cell receptor beta chains below, sequenced in a study of blood T cells in healthy people across ages. Sample-barcoded 5' priming and a J-beta primer mix drove a second PCR of 7 to 11 cycles. One entry per CDR3 protein, called by TCRdb with MiXCR from the 5' RACE reads. Of about 760,000 distinct CDR3 sequences in the sample, just over 55% were seen once. Sequencing was done on a sample of blood. Source of these receptors: a man aged 35-49 years in good health.

This rearrangement joins TRBV6-1 to TRBJ2-1; D is unresolved. V lost 6 bases to trimming and J lost 6 bases, with 18 bases between them. The length of the CDR3 is 15 residues. Germline values: CDR1 MNHNS, CDR2 SASEGT. In nucleotides, the CDR3 is TGTGCCAGCAGCTCAGAAGGCCTGCCCTCCAATGAGCAGTTCTTC. Encoded protein: CASSSEGLPSNEQFF.

V is TRBV3-1 and J is TRBJ2-2; the match to TRBD2 covers 13 bases. This CDR3 spans 19 amino acids. Losses at the gene ends were 1 base for V and 1 base for J; bases not matched to a gene: 6. Per the germline V gene, CDR1 is LGHDT and CDR2 is YNNKEL (reference sequence). The CDR3 loop is CASSQVKGTSGKNTGELFF. CDR3 bases: TGTGCCAGCAGCCAAGTAAAGGGGACTAGCGGGAAGAACACCGGGGAGCTGTTTTTT.

This CDR3 is CASSPVGATNEKLFF. The CDR3 nucleotides are TGTGCCAGCTCACCGGTCGGGGCAACTAATGAAAAACTGTTTTTT. This sequence joins TRBV18 and TRBJ1-4, with D hard to call. The CDR3 runs 15 residues. Germline CDR1 KGHSH, CDR2 LQKENI. V lost 3 bases, J lost 0 bases, and 8 bases lay in between.

The chain uses TRBV13 and TRBJ1-1; 7 bases agree with TRBD1. V was pared by 1 base and J by 4 bases, with 9 bases of the junction left unmatched. CDR1 and CDR2 (germline): PRHDT, FYEKMQ (reference sequence). The CDR3 has 16 residues. The CDR3 spells CASSLEISTGTTEAFF. In DNA, the CDR3 is TGTGCCAGCAGCTTAGAGATATCGACAGGGACCACTGAAGCTTTCTTT.

This clonotype was picked up many times. The J gene is TRBJ1-2, the V gene TRBV20-1; D remains unclear. Germline lookup yields CDR1 DFQATT and CDR2 SNEGSKA (reference sequence). V shed 1 base and J shed 8 bases, with 11 bases lying between them. The CDR3 runs to 12 residues. CDR3 sequence reads: CSARARREGYTF. The CDR3 DNA sequence: TGCAGTGCTAGAGCTAGGAGGGAGGGCTACACCTTC.

This clonotype was found a few times. For the CDR3, the DNA is TGCGCCCCGGGACAGGGCAATCAGCCCCAGCATTTT. Translating gives CAPGQGNQPQHF. The gene calls are TRBV20-1 and TRBJ1-5, with 8 bases identical to TRBD1. In germline, CDR1 is DFQATT, CDR2 SNEGSKA (reference sequence). CDR3 size: 12 residues.

This clonotype appeared a few times. This chain joins TRBV6-6 and TRBJ1-5; 7 nucleotides line up with TRBD1. Looked up from germline, CDR1 is MNHNY and CDR2 is SVGAGI (reference sequence). The J segment lost 3 bases and the V segment lost 8 bases, leaving 4 bases of the junction unmatched. CDR3 length: 13 amino acids. The DNA for the CDR3 is TGTGCCAGCGGACAGGAGAACAATCAGCCCCAGCATTTT. Its protein product is CASGQENNQPQHF.

This clonotype appeared once. The chain is built from TRBV6-1 and TRBJ1-2; no clear D. V lost 3 bases, J lost 4 bases, and 12 bases lay in between. The CDR3 runs to 14 residues. Germline V lookup: CDR1 MNHNS, CDR2 SASEGT. The CDR3 sequence: CASSESLQLYGYTF. The DNA of the CDR3 is TGTGCCAGCAGTGAGTCGTTACAGCTCTATGGCTACACCTTC.

This chain uses TRBV7-9 with TRBJ1-2; 8 nucleotides line up with TRBD1. Per the germline V gene, CDR1 is SEHNR and CDR2 is FQNEAQ (reference sequence). With V trimmed by 7 bases and J by 3 bases, 7 bases remained unmatched. The CDR3 totals 14 residues. The CDR3 region is CASTLTGVDYGYTF. Written as DNA, the CDR3 is TGTGCCAGCACCCTGACAGGGGTCGACTATGGCTACACCTTC.

This chain joins TRBV28 and TRBJ1-2; D remains unclear. This CDR3 spans 15 amino acids. Germline V gene lookup returns CDR1 MDHEN and CDR2 SYDVKM. V was cut by 7 bases and J by 3 bases, with 18 bases left in between. The CDR3 DNA is TGTGCCAGCATTCCCTTGGGCATCTATGACTATGGCTACACCTTC. Protein: CASIPLGIYDYGYTF.

The chain combines TRBV29-1 with TRBJ1-1, with D unresolved. Germline V gives CDR1 SQVTM, CDR2 ANQGSEA. The CDR3 length is 13 residues. Between the trimmed V and J ends, which lost 4 bases and 1 base, there was a span of 10 bases. The CDR3 DNA reads as TGCAGCGTTGTAATGGCCTCGAACACTGAAGCTTTCTTT. This gives the protein CSVVMASNTEAFF.

In its sample, this clonotype was seen a few times. The rearrangement links TRBV28 to TRBJ1-4; D is undetermined. V lost 5 bases and J lost 3, with 10 bases in between. The CDR3 loop spans 14 amino acids. From germline, CDR1 is MDHEN and CDR2 SYDVKM. CDR3 amino acids: CASSPVGANEKLFF. The DNA of the CDR3 is TGTGCCAGCAGTCCCGTGGGAGCTAATGAAAAACTGTTTTTT.

This clonotype appeared a single time. Given a much more abundant clone one base away, this may be a read error. The V call is TRBV5-6, the J call TRBJ2-4; 9 bases are a match to TRBD1. Gene TRBJ2-5 matches the end of the DNA better, so the J call may be wrong. The germline V gene has CDR1 SGHDT and CDR2 YYEEEE. The CDR3 sequence is 15 residues long. The CDR3 DNA sequence: TGTGCCAGCAGCAAAGAGGACAGGGGCAAAGAGACCCAGTACTTC. As protein: CASSKEDRGKETQYF.

This clonotype was picked up a small number of times. This chain connects TRBV20-1 to TRBJ2-1; TRBD1 might be the D (6 bases). The CDR3 is 12 residues long. CDR1 and CDR2 from the germline V gene are DFQATT and SNEGSKA (reference sequence). The V end was cut by 5 bases, the J end by 5 bases, with 10 bases between. The CDR3 DNA reads as TGCAGTGCTCTTGACAGGAACAATGAGCAGTTCTTC. Translation: CSALDRNNEQFF.

CDR3 amino acids: CASSRTTSGENIQYF. The CDR3 bases are TGTGCCAGCAGCCGGACGACTAGCGGGGAAAACATTCAGTACTTC. The chain is built from TRBV7-2 and TRBJ2-4; 11 nucleotides match TRBD2. Losses at the gene ends were 5 bases for V and 5 bases for J; bases not matched to a gene: 5. CDR1 and CDR2 (germline): SGHTA, FQGNSA. This CDR3 has 15 residues.

The chain couples TRBV27 to TRBJ1-1; 7 positions agree with TRBD1. The CDR3 is 11 residues long. With 10 bases clipped from V and 9 bases from J, the junction kept 8 bases outside the gene matches. In germline, CDR1 is MNHEY, CDR2 SMNVEV (reference sequence). CDR3 loop: CATYRGTKAFF. The DNA for the CDR3 is TGTGCCACCTACAGGGGAACGAAAGCTTTCTTT.

This clonotype has a count of ten or more. The CDR3 DNA sequence: TGCAGTGCTAGAGATCGAAGCCAACCCTATGGCTACACCTTC. The encoded protein is CSARDRSQPYGYTF. V and J are TRBV20-1 and TRBJ1-2, with D hard to call. CDR3 length: 14 residues. Trimming pared 0 bases from V and 4 bases from J, leaving 12 bases between. CDR1 DFQATT and CDR2 SNEGSKA come from the germline V gene (reference sequence).

This rearrangement joins TRBV6-5 to TRBJ2-7; 7 bases are a match to TRBD2. Germline V gives CDR1 MNHEY, CDR2 SVGAGI. CDR3 size: 17 residues. Trimming cost V 0 bases and J 0 bases; bases outside gene matches: 8. CDR3 residues: CASSYSRSSGTSYEQYF. The DNA of the CDR3 is TGTGCCAGCAGTTACTCAAGGTCGAGCGGGACCTCCTACGAGCAGTACTTC.

The CDR3 DNA sequence: TGTGCCATCAGTGAGGGAGAGCAGGGCTATGGCTACACCTTC. The encoded protein is CAISEGEQGYGYTF. V is TRBV10-3 and J is TRBJ1-2, with a weak D call TRBD1 (5 bases). This CDR3 has 14 amino acids. The ends were cut back, 2 bases at V and 4 bases at J, with 11 bases in the middle. In germline, CDR1 is ENHRY, CDR2 SYGVKD.

This clonotype was picked up a small number of times. This chain links TRBV9 with TRBJ2-1, with 9 bases identical to TRBD2. Germline lookup yields CDR1 SGDLS and CDR2 YYNGEE. This CDR3 spans 16 amino acids. J lost 9 bases, V lost 0 bases, and 10 bases had no gene match. DNA of the CDR3: TGTGCCAGCAGCGTAGGAACAGGGGCTAGCGGGGCTGAGCAGTTCTTC. It specifies CASSVGTGASGAEQFF.

This chain links TRBV4-1 with TRBJ1-5, with D possibly TRBD1 on 5 matching bases. This CDR3 is 14 amino acids long. CDR1 MGHRA and CDR2 YSYEKL come from the germline V gene. The ends were cut back, 2 bases at V and 15 bases at J, with 20 bases in the middle. Here the CDR3 DNA reads TGCGCCAGCAGCCAATGGTCTCGGGGACGGAGGAGGCATTTT. Encoded protein: CASSQWSRGRRRHF.

The chain joins TRBV27 to TRBJ2-7; D remains unclear. The V end lost 7 bases, the J end lost 1 base, and 14 bases lay between the germline ends. The length of the CDR3 is 14 residues. Germline lookup yields CDR1 MNHEY and CDR2 SMNVEV (reference sequence). CDR3 sequence reads: CASKFLVGSYEQYF. CDR3 nucleotides: TGTGCCAGCAAGTTCCTCGTCGGTTCCTACGAGCAGTACTTC.

This sequence joins TRBV5-5 and TRBJ2-7, with a weak D call TRBD1 (5 bases). V was pared by 4 bases and J by 4 bases, with 15 bases between. Germline values: CDR1 SGHKS, CDR2 YYEKEE (reference sequence). CDR3 size: 14 residues. The DNA of the CDR3 is TGTGCCAGCAGCCGCGCGACAGAAATTTACGAGCAGTACTTC. Amino acid sequence: CASSRATEIYEQYF.